This TCR beta chain was sequenced in a study of blood T cells in healthy people across ages. The germline gives CDR1 MNHNS, CDR2 SASEGT. The length of the CDR3 is 17 residues. The V end lost 5 bases, the J end lost 8 bases, and 25 bases lay between the germline ends. A second roughly 6 to 11 cycle PCR used barcoded and J-beta primers. TCRdb reprocessed the 5' RACE reads via MiXCR and lists one record per CDR3 protein. Among hundreds of thousands of distinct CDR3 sequences listed, 58% were seen once. Isolation recovered at least 6 million PBMCs from every sample. The sequence was collected from a man aged 30-40 years in good health. Sample: blood. This chain connects TRBV6-1 to TRBJ2-1; no firm D call. The CDR3, as DNA: TGTGCCAGCAGTCCCTATCGAAACCCCCCCCGGGTGGATGAGCAGTTCTTC. As protein: CASSPYRNPPRVDEQFF.